This T cell receptor beta chain was obtained from a study of blood T cell repertoires in COVID-19. Background on the study: The United States, Italy and Spain supplied acute and convalescent COVID-19 samples.

Sequencing was performed with immunoSEQ multiplex PCR; in TCRdb, only in-frame clones are kept and a portion is missing. The table records about 120,000 clones, 85% to 90% of them present only once. CDR1 and CDR2 from the germline V gene are LNHDA and SQIVND (reference sequence). V was shortened by 1 base and J by 0 bases, with 6 bases between the two germline ends. CDR3 length equals 14 residues. The specimen was peripheral blood. The rearrangement joins TRBV19 to TRBJ1-1; D is ambiguous. This clonotype was obtained from a human donor with acute or convalescent COVID-19. The donor label of this sample is uncertain. This chain's CDR3 is CASSIVPVNTEAFF. CDR3 DNA sequence: TGTGCCAGTAGTATAGTTCCGGTGAACACTGAAGCTTTCTTT.